This T cell receptor beta chain was captured by sequencing in a study of T cells in Graves' hyperthyroidism and ophthalmopathy. Reasons for excluding patients were uncontrolled infection, other autoimmune disease, pregnancy or lactation. This CDR3 contains 15 residues. V dropped 3 bases and J dropped 11 bases, with 22 bases sitting between them. Germline CDR1 MNHGY, CDR2 SVAAGI. RNA transcripts gave rise to amplified TCR beta CDR3 regions. A set of HTBI primers served as the primers for a first-round RT-PCR of the TCR CDR3. TCRdb itself ran the multiplex PCR reads through MiXCR, one entry per CDR3 protein. The data contain around 350,000 distinct CDR3 sequences, 15% to 17% of them singletons.

The specimen was blood. The chain is built from TRBV6-9 and TRBJ2-5; D may be TRBD2 (6 bases). The sequence came from a woman younger than 30 with Graves' hyperthyroidism that later progressed to Graves' ophthalmopathy. The CDR3 loop reads CASSYGGGNVHPQYF. In nucleotides, the CDR3 is TGTGCCAGCAGTTACGGGGGTGGCAACGTACATCCTCAGTACTTC.